The source of this TCR beta chain is a study of cytomegalovirus exposure and HLA in healthy donors. The CDR3 extends over 11 amino acids. Germline V CDR1 and CDR2: GTSNPN, SVGIG (reference sequence). For this clone: What it binds is not known. One end of the junction does not line up with germline, which may come from a read error.

Findings of the study overall: Cytomegalovirus association was listed for 164 TCR beta chains. Three CMV-associated chains proved CMV antigen-specific in vitro.

Repertoires were generated with immunoSEQ multiplex PCR, while TCRdb's copy carries only in-frame clones and drops some. This table holds more than 200,000 clones, about 90% found once. This TCR derives from a man aged 18 to 29 in good health and CMV-seropositive. The specimen was PBMCs. The chain links TRBV30 to TRBJ1-2; no firm D call. CDR3 sequence reads: CAWTSGYRYTF. The CDR3 DNA reads TGTGCCTGGACCTCGGGCTATCGCTACACCTTC.